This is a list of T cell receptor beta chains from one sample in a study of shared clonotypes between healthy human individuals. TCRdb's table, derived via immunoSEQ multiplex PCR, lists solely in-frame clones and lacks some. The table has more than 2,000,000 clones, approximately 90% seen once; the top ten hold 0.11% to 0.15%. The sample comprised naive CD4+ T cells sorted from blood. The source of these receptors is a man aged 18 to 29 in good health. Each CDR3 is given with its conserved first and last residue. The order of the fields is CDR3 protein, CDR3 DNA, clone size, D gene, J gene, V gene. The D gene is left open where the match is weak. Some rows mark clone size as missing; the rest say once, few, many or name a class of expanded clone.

CASSEVLWGNTGELFF TGCGCCAGCAGTGAGGTCCTCTGGGGAAACACCGGGGAGCTGTTTTTT once NA TRBJ2-2 TRBV10-1
CAIGSGGNNEQFF TGTGCCATCGGATCGGGGGGGAACAATGAGCAGTTCTTC NA TRBD2 TRBJ2-1 TRBV10-3
CASSPLAGVAYEQYF TGTGCCAGCTCACCACTGGCAGGGGTGGCCTACGAGCAGTACTTC NA NA TRBJ2-7 TRBV18
CASSGDRNNSPLHF TGTGCCAGCAGCGGGGACAGAAATAATTCACCCCTCCACTTT NA TRBD1 TRBJ1-6 TRBV5-6
CASSPFRDRYNSPLHF TGTGCCAGCAGTCCATTCCGGGACAGATATAATTCACCCCTCCACTTT NA TRBD1 TRBJ1-6 TRBV27
CASSLRDRDVTEAFF TGTGCCAGCAGCTTAAGGGACAGGGATGTGACTGAAGCTTTCTTT few TRBD1 TRBJ1-1 TRBV5-6
CASSSKGYEQYF TGTGCCAGCAGTTCGAAAGGTTACGAGCAGTACTTC NA NA TRBJ2-7 TRBV28
CASRRQGSSYNEQFF TGTGCCAGTAGAAGACAGGGCAGCTCCTACAATGAGCAGTTCTTC NA TRBD1 TRBJ2-1 TRBV19
CASSPSGGATGELFF TGTGCCAGCAGTCCTAGCGGGGGGGCAACCGGGGAGCTGTTTTTT NA TRBD2 TRBJ2-2 TRBV27
CASSQPAGQGAYGYTF TGTGCCAGCAGCCAACCCGCTGGACAGGGTGCCTATGGCTACACCTTC NA TRBD1 TRBJ1-2 TRBV4-2